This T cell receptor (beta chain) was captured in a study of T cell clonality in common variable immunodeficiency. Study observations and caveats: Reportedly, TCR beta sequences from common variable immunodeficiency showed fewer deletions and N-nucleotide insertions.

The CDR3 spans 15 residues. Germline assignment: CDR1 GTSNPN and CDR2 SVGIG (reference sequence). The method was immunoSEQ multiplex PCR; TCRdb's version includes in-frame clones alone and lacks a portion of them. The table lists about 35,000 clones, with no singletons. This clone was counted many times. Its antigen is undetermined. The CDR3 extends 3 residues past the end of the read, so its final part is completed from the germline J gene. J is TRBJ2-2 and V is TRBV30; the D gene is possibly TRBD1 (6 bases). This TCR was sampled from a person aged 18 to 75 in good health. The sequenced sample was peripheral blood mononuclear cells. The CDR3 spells CAWSVHLGANEKLFF. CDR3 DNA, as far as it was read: TGTGCCTGGAGTGTACATCTGGGGGCTAATGAAAAG.